This TCR beta chain was identified in a study of a mutant IDH1 vaccine in newly diagnosed glioma. Germline assignment: CDR1 MNHEY and CDR2 SMNVEV (reference sequence). This CDR3 spans 13 amino acids. Trimming cost V 3 bases and J 3 bases, with 8 bases left between them. Here immunoSEQ multiplex PCR was the method, and the copy in TCRdb shows in-frame clones only, minus some. The data contain fewer than 65,000 clones, approximately 80% of them singletons. As for time point: baseline, week 1 (first vaccination visit). The treatment was: pre-vaccination baseline after standard-of-care therapy. This clonotype originated in a woman aged 40 to 50 with glioma. J is TRBJ1-1 and V is TRBV27; D unclear. This material consisted of PBMCs, taken from a glioma patient treated with radiotherapy, temozolomide or both. CDR3 region: CASSFTGYTEAFF. For the CDR3, the DNA is TGTGCCAGCAGTTTCACGGGCTACACTGAAGCTTTCTTT.